Listed below are T cell receptor beta chains from one sample, sequenced in a study of shared clonotypes between healthy human individuals. The data were produced by immunoSEQ multiplex PCR, yet TCRdb's version contains in-frame clones alone and is incomplete. The sample records about 1,500,000 clones, over 95% being singletons. The sequenced material came from naive CD4+ T cells sorted from blood. The receptors here all came from a man under 40 in good health. The CDR3 runs from the conserved cysteine through the conserved F or W. D genes are given only for firm matches. Not every row has a clone size; where given, it reads once, few, many or a size class.

TRBJ2-7	NA	NA	TRBV7-9	TGTGCCAGCAGCTTACGGGCACAATACGAGCAGTACTTC	CASSLRAQYEQYF
TRBJ2-7	NA	NA	TRBV21-1	TGTGCCAGCAGCAAAATCGGGGAGTCCCCTTCCTCCTACGAGCAGTACTTC	CASSKIGESPSSYEQYF
TRBJ2-1	NA	NA	TRBV15	TGTGCCACCAGCAGAGAGCCACTCTACAATGAGCAGTTCTTC	CATSREPLYNEQFF
TRBJ2-2	NA	NA	TRBV12-5	TGTGCTAGTGGTTTGAATTCAGCCACCGGGGAGCTGTTTTTT	CASGLNSATGELFF
TRBJ1-5	NA	NA	TRBV28	TGTGCCAGCAGTTTTATAACACCCGGGGCTCAGCCCCAGCATTTT	CASSFITPGAQPQHF
TRBJ2-6	TRBD1	NA	TRBV2	TGTGCCAGCAGTTATACCAGGGGGCCCATGGGACCTGGGGCCAACGTCCTGACTTTC	CASSYTRGPMGPGANVLTF
TRBJ2-7	TRBD2	NA	TRBV7-2	TGTGCCAGCAGCTTATATGCGGGAGCATCCTACGAGCAGTACTTC	CASSLYAGASYEQYF
TRBJ2-1	NA	NA	TRBV7-9	TGTGCCAGCAGCTTTAAGTGGGAGATTAGTGAGCAGTTCTTC	CASSFKWEISEQFF
TRBJ2-3	NA	NA	TRBV6-5	TGTGCCAGCAGTTCGATCGTTGGGGGCACAGATACGCAGTATTTT	CASSSIVGGTDTQYF
TRBJ2-7	NA	NA	TRBV1	TGCACCAGCAGCCAAGATCTCGGACCCCGAGATTGTAACGAGCAGTACTTC	CTSSQDLGPRDCNEQYF
TRBJ1-1	NA	few	TRBV20-1	TGCAGTGCTAGCGCCTCCGGGGGAGCTTTCTTT	CSASASGGAFF
TRBJ2-7	TRBD2	NA	TRBV10-2	TGCGCCAGCAGTGCACTAGCGGGAGGCACCTACGAGCAGTACTTC	CASSALAGGTYEQYF
TRBJ2-3	NA	NA	TRBV29-1	TGCAGCGTTTGGGGCAGATTCACAGATACGCAGTATTTT	CSVWGRFTDTQYF
TRBJ1-5	NA	NA	TRBV18	TGTGCCAGCTCACCTCTTGACGCATCAGCTAATCAGCCCCAGCATTTT	CASSPLDASANQPQHF
TRBJ2-2	NA	NA	TRBV5-1	TGCGCCAGCAGCTTGGTCGGCTTTAACACCGGGGAGCTGTTTTTT	CASSLVGFNTGELFF
TRBJ2-7	TRBD1	few	TRBV29-1	TGCAGCGTGCGACAGGGATCATACGAGCAGTACTTC	CSVRQGSYEQYF
TRBJ1-2	NA	NA	TRBV6-4	TGTGCCAGCAGTGACTTTCCGGGGCCTAACTATGGCTACACCTTC	CASSDFPGPNYGYTF
TRBJ2-1	NA	NA	TRBV6-5	TGTGCCAGCAGTTCCGAACCGCCTTTGGGATACAATGAGCAGTTCTTC	CASSSEPPLGYNEQFF
TRBJ1-5	NA	NA	TRBV21-1	TGTGCCCCCTTTCGGGCGACAGGGGGCCCCCCGGATTTTTATCAGCCCCAGCATTTT	CAPFRATGGPPDFYQPQHF
TRBJ2-4	NA	NA	TRBV29-1	TGCAGCGTCGTGAGTCTAGAGATTCAGTACTTC	CSVVSLEIQYF
TRBJ2-5	NA	once	TRBV5-5	TGTGCCAGCAGCTCTGGGCTTTCCCAAGAGACCCAGTACTTC	CASSSGLSQETQYF
TRBJ2-7	NA	NA	TRBV7-4	TGTGCCAGCAGCTTAGTGGGGCACGAGCAGTACTTC	CASSLVGHEQYF
TRBJ1-5	NA	NA	TRBV4-3	TGCGCCAGCAGCCAAGTCAGGGGAATCTCTGGTCAGCCCCAGCATTTT	CASSQVRGISGQPQHF
TRBJ2-1	NA	NA	TRBV5-1	TGCGCCAGCAGCTTGGAGAGGGGCGACTTTAATGAGCAGTTCTTC	CASSLERGDFNEQFF
TRBJ2-7	NA	NA	TRBV4-3	TGCGCCAGCAGCCAAGAAAGCGAGCCGAGGTGGCAGGGGATTTACGAGCAGTACTTC	CASSQESEPRWQGIYEQYF
TRBJ2-7	NA	NA	TRBV9	TGTGCCAGCAGCCCCTTTTTAGGATACGAGCAGTACTTC	CASSPFLGYEQYF
TRBJ1-2	NA	NA	TRBV14	TGTGCCAGCAGCCTACAGGTTAGGGGATATGGCTACACCTTC	CASSLQVRGYGYTF
TRBJ2-6	NA	NA	TRBV28	TGTGCCAGCAGTTTAAGGCTTCGCTCTGGGGCCAACGTCCTGACTTTC	CASSLRLRSGANVLTF
TRBJ2-5	TRBD1	NA	TRBV7-9	TGTGCCAGCAGCTTAGTTAGGGACAGCTTCGTTTGGACCCAGTACTTC	CASSLVRDSFVWTQYF
TRBJ2-3	NA	NA	TRBV19	TGTGCCAGTAGTATAGGCTCGGCCCTGAGCACAGATACGCAGTATTTT	CASSIGSALSTDTQYF
TRBJ2-2	NA	NA	TRBV5-1	TGCGCCAGCAGCCCGCAAGGCGGGACGGGTACCGGGGAGCTGTTTTTT	CASSPQGGTGTGELFF
TRBJ2-2	NA	NA	TRBV7-6	TGTGCCAGCAGCCCCATTGATCCTGGCGGGGTCACCGGGGAGCTGTTTTTT	CASSPIDPGGVTGELFF
TRBJ2-1	NA	NA	TRBV10-2	TGCGCCAGCAGTGTACGCGGGGCGTTATGGTTCAATGAGCAGTTCTTC	CASSVRGALWFNEQFF
TRBJ2-1	NA	NA	TRBV7-9	TGTGCCAGCAGTCACGGCGGGGACAGACCTTACAATGAGCAGTTCTTC	CASSHGGDRPYNEQFF
TRBJ2-7	NA	NA	TRBV18	TGTGCCAGCTCACCCATAGCCGGGGCCAACGAGCAGTACTTC	CASSPIAGANEQYF
TRBJ2-1	NA	NA	TRBV6-1	TGTGCCAGCAGTGCCGGGAGCGGTTCCTACAATGAGCAGTTCTTC	CASSAGSGSYNEQFF
TRBJ2-2	TRBD2	NA	TRBV18	TGTGCCAGCTCCCAGCGGGAGAGGGACACCGGGGAGCTGTTTTTT	CASSQRERDTGELFF
TRBJ2-7	TRBD1	NA	TRBV5-8	TGTGCCAGCAGCTTGACCGGGACAGGTCTCTACGAGCAGTACTTC	CASSLTGTGLYEQYF
TRBJ2-1	NA	NA	TRBV5-5	TGTGCCAGCAGCTTGGAGTATTTCTACAATGAGCAGTTCTTC	CASSLEYFYNEQFF
TRBJ2-7	NA	NA	TRBV7-8	TGTGCCAGCAGCGTAGAGGGCGTTATCATCTCCTACGAGCAGTACTTC	CASSVEGVIISYEQYF
TRBJ2-7	NA	NA	TRBV19	TGTGCCAGTAGTATACGGCCGACTAGTAGCTACGAGCAGTACTTC	CASSIRPTSSYEQYF
TRBJ1-2	NA	NA	TRBV4-2	TGTGCCAGCAGCCAAGAAGTCCGTCTGGTCAGGGCCTATGGCTACACCTTC	CASSQEVRLVRAYGYTF
TRBJ2-7	TRBD2	NA	TRBV19	TGTGCCAGTAGTCCCCCCAGGGGGCGAGGACTAGCGGGATCCTACGAGCAGTACTTC	CASSPPRGRGLAGSYEQYF
TRBJ2-7	NA	NA	TRBV6-1	TGTGCCAGCAGTGAGGCAGGGAGAGCAAGCGAGCAGTACTTC	CASSEAGRASEQYF
TRBJ2-7	TRBD1	NA	TRBV19	TGTGCCAGTAGTAGACGGGACAGGGCTTACGAGCAGTACTTC	CASSRRDRAYEQYF
TRBJ1-3	TRBD1	NA	TRBV18	TGTGCCAGCTCACCGGACAGGGCCTCTGGAAACACCATATATTTT	CASSPDRASGNTIYF
TRBJ2-1	NA	NA	TRBV9	TGTGCCAGCAGCGTCAGATTAGGCGAGTCCAATGAGCAGTTCTTC	CASSVRLGESNEQFF
TRBJ2-2	TRBD1	NA	TRBV7-3	TGTGCCAGCAGCTTAAGGGACAGCACCGGGGAGCTGTTTTTT	CASSLRDSTGELFF
TRBJ1-5	NA	NA	TRBV30	TGTGCCTGGAGCGACAGTGGTGGGGGGAGGAATCAGCCCCAGCATTTT	CAWSDSGGGRNQPQHF
TRBJ2-7	TRBD2	NA	TRBV7-2	TGTGCCAGCAGCTCCGGGACTAGCGGGAGTTACTACGAGCAGTACTTC	CASSSGTSGSYYEQYF
TRBJ1-3	NA	NA	TRBV4-3	TGCGCCAGCAGCCAAGACGAGGGAAACGGAAACACCATATATTTT	CASSQDEGNGNTIYF
TRBJ2-7	TRBD1	once	TRBV11-2	TGTGCCAGCAGCCCTAGAGGGACAGAGGGTCCCTTTTACGAGCAGTACTTC	CASSPRGTEGPFYEQYF
TRBJ1-4	NA	NA	TRBV5-6	TGTGCCAGCAGCTTGTATGTTTTCCAGGGTGGTGAAAAACTGTTTTTT	CASSLYVFQGGEKLFF
TRBJ2-3	NA	NA	TRBV11-2	TGTGCCAGCAGCTTAAGGAACACCCCGAGCAGATTCACAGATACGCAGTATTTT	CASSLRNTPSRFTDTQYF